This entry lists 20 T cell receptor beta chains sequenced from one sample in a study of cytomegalovirus exposure and HLA in healthy donors. Primers for the PCR totalled 60 Vbeta and 13 Jbeta. Data came from immunoSEQ multiplex PCR; TCRdb stores just in-frame clones and leaves some out. This sample has a few hundred thousand clones; about 82% occur once, and the top ten carry about 3.1%. Input material: PBMCs. The receptor set was obtained from a man aged 25-45 years in good health and CMV-seronegative.

The J gene is TRBJ2-7, the V gene TRBV7-9; 9 bases agree with TRBD1. The V gene end was trimmed by 5 bases and the J gene end by 4 bases; junction bases not matched to a gene: 6. The CDR3 is made up of 14 amino acids. The germline gives CDR1 SEHNR, CDR2 FQNEAQ (reference sequence). The CDR3 spells CASSARDRAYEQYF. CDR3 in DNA: TGTGCCAGCAGCGCGAGGGACAGGGCGTACGAGCAGTACTTC.

Of note for this clone: The same CDR3 also results from other DNA sequences found in this sample. V gene TRBV6-1 combines with J gene TRBJ1-5; no reliable D call. In germline, CDR1 is MNHNS, CDR2 SASEGT. This CDR3 spans 13 amino acids. The V and J ends lost 0 bases and 6 bases respectively, with 6 bases between them. The CDR3 loop is CASSEARGQPQHF. The CDR3 nucleotides are TGTGCCAGCAGTGAAGCGCGGGGTCAGCCCCAGCATTTT.

V and J are TRBV5-1 and TRBJ2-7; 7 bases map to TRBD2. V lost 4 bases, J lost 7 bases, and 11 bases stayed unmatched. CDR1 and CDR2 (germline): SGHRS, YFSETQ. The CDR3 has 14 residues. This chain's CDR3 is CASSVDTTGGEQYF. The CDR3 region has the DNA TGCGCCAGCAGCGTAGACACCACCGGGGGGGAGCAGTACTTC.

The chain couples TRBV6-1 to TRBJ2-7; possibly TRBD1 for D (5 bases). Per germline, CDR1 MNHNS and CDR2 SASEGT. The CDR3 length is 10 residues. Trimming cost V 8 bases and J 8 bases, with 10 bases left between them. CDR3 nucleotide sequence: TGTGCCAGCGGCGACAGCAAGCAGTACTTC. As protein: CASGDSKQYF.

This chain links TRBV27 with TRBJ1-6; D is unresolved. The CDR3 length is 13 residues. Trimming stripped 11 bases from V and 0 bases from J, with 8 bases between. The germline CDR1 and CDR2 sequences are MNHEY and SMNVEV (reference sequence). CDR3: CASRSSYNSPLHF. The DNA for the CDR3 is TGTGCCTCCCGGAGCTCCTATAATTCACCCCTCCACTTT.

In its sample, this clone was seen once. The rearrangement links TRBV5-1 to TRBJ2-2; no definite D call. V lost 6 bases and J lost 6, with 12 bases in between. Germline values: CDR1 SGHRS, CDR2 YFSETQ. The CDR3 extends over 13 amino acids. The DNA for the CDR3 is TGCGCCAGCAACGCCCCAACTGCCGGGGAGCTGTTTTTT. It yields the protein CASNAPTAGELFF. The entire variable domain, with the rest obtained from reference TRBV5-1 and TRBJ2-2, is as follows: KAGVTQTPRYLIKTRGQQVTLSCSPISGHRSVSWYQQTPGQGLQFLFEYFSETQRNKGNFPGRFSGRQFSNSRSEMNVSTLELGDSALYLCASNAPTAGELFFGEGSRLTVL.

This clone was counted a few times. Germline is not matched at one junction end, which may reflect a read error. The chain is built from TRBV28 and TRBJ2-6, with TRBD2 as a possible D gene (7 bases). This CDR3 contains 19 residues. The germline CDR1 and CDR2 sequences are MDHEN and SYDVKM. The CDR3 region is CASSFRGGGLLSGASVLTF. CDR3 sequence (DNA): TGTGCCAGCAGTTTTAGGGGGGGTGGGTTATTATCTGGGGCCAGCGTCCTGACTTTC.

This chain connects TRBV28 to TRBJ1-1; TRBD1 matches at 9 bases. This CDR3 is 13 amino acids long. Germline CDR1 is MDHEN and CDR2 is SYDVKM. Losses at the gene ends were 5 bases for V and 4 bases for J; bases not matched to a gene: 2. CDR3 protein: CASSQQGATEAFF. DNA of the CDR3: TGTGCCAGCAGTCAACAGGGGGCCACTGAAGCTTTCTTT.

This chain connects TRBV27 to TRBJ2-1; TRBD2 aligns across 10 bases. Per the germline V gene, CDR1 is MNHEY and CDR2 is SMNVEV (reference sequence). The junction had 5 bases not matched to a gene; V was cut back by 8 bases and J by 4 bases. CDR3 length: 14 amino acids. In DNA form, the CDR3 reads TGTGCCAGCTCAAGCGGGGGGGATTACAATGAGCAGTTCTTC. The encoded protein is CASSSGGDYNEQFF.

This chain joins TRBV6-5 and TRBJ2-3, with D possibly being TRBD1 (6 bases). V lost 6 bases to trimming and J lost 11 bases, with 21 bases between them. Germline assignment: CDR1 MNHEY and CDR2 SVGAGI. The CDR3 loop spans 14 amino acids. The CDR3 sequence: CASSLAQGGRGQYF. As DNA, the CDR3 is TGTGCCAGCAGCCTCGCCCAAGGGGGTCGTGGGCAGTATTTT.

V and J are TRBV11-2 and TRBJ1-4, with TRBD1 matching 11 bases. CDR1 SGHAT and CDR2 FQNNGV come from the germline V gene. V lost 5 bases and J lost 2; bases outside the gene matches: 7. The CDR3 is 17 amino acids. In DNA, the CDR3 is TGTGCCAGCAGCCCCGGGACAGGGGGTTCGACTAATGAAAAACTGTTTTTT. Its protein is CASSPGTGGSTNEKLFF.

This chain links TRBV13 with TRBJ2-7; D is possibly TRBD1 (5 bases). CDR1 and CDR2 (germline): PRHDT, FYEKMQ (reference sequence). Trimming stripped 2 bases from V and 2 bases from J, with 16 bases between. CDR3 length: 16 amino acids. CDR3 amino acids: CASSLSPTGQTYEQYF. In DNA, the CDR3 is TGTGCCAGCAGCTTATCGCCTACAGGCCAAACCTACGAGCAGTACTTC.

In its sample, this clone was seen a few times. Other DNA sequences in this sample translate to the same CDR3. The J gene is TRBJ2-5, the V gene TRBV6-5, with TRBD2 matching 8 bases. CDR1 and CDR2 from the germline V gene are MNHEY and SVGAGI. Losses at the gene ends were 6 bases for V and 4 bases for J; bases not matched to a gene: 4. This CDR3 region has 13 residues. The CDR3 protein is CASSPLAGETQYF. For the CDR3, the DNA is TGTGCCAGCAGCCCTCTAGCGGGAGAGACCCAGTACTTC.

V and J are TRBV15 and TRBJ1-1; D is undetermined. V was pared by 3 bases and J by 4 bases, with 15 bases between. The germline V gene encodes CDR1 LNHNV and CDR2 YYDKDF (reference sequence). The CDR3 loop spans 15 amino acids. The CDR3 region has the DNA TGTGCCACCAGCAGTCCCCGGGGAGTGGGCACTGAAGCTTTCTTT. Its protein product is CATSSPRGVGTEAFF.

V usage is TRBV6-5 and J usage is TRBJ2-5, with a possible D match to TRBD2 (5 bases). The germline V and J ends were trimmed by 8 bases and 0 bases, with 13 bases remaining between them. This CDR3 spans 14 amino acids. Germline assignment: CDR1 MNHEY and CDR2 SVGAGI. This CDR3 reads CASGVPGNQETQYF. Written as DNA, the CDR3 is TGTGCCAGCGGGGTCCCGGGAAACCAAGAGACCCAGTACTTC.

The rearrangement joins TRBV7-2 to TRBJ2-2; 7 bases match TRBD1. J gave up 1 base and V 5 bases, and 4 bases lay outside the gene matches. This CDR3 spans 15 amino acids. The V gene's germline CDR1 is SGHTA and CDR2 FQGNSA. CDR3 DNA sequence: TGTGCCAGCAGCCGCGACAGGGAGAACACCGGGGAGCTGTTTTTT. Translating it yields CASSRDRENTGELFF.

This clone was seen only once. The chain combines TRBV9 with TRBJ2-3; D might be TRBD2 (5 bases). The CDR3 contains 17 residues. The ends were cut back, 0 bases at V and 0 bases at J, with 14 bases in the middle. CDR1 is SGDLS, CDR2 YYNGEE, per germline. The CDR3 DNA follows: TGTGCCAGCAGCGTAGGGTGGAGGATTCTTAGCACAGATACGCAGTATTTT. Translation gives CASSVGWRILSTDTQYF.

The rearrangement joins TRBV6-5 to TRBJ1-1; maybe TRBD1 (5 bases). Germline V gene lookup returns CDR1 MNHEY and CDR2 SVGAGI. V dropped 6 bases and J dropped 1 base, with 9 bases sitting between them. This CDR3 is 13 amino acids long. The CDR3 loop reads CASRAGGNTEAFF. DNA of the CDR3: TGTGCCAGCAGAGCGGGGGGGAACACTGAAGCTTTCTTT.

The genes are TRBV5-4 and TRBJ1-4, with D possibly TRBD1 on 5 matching bases. V lost 3 bases, J lost 8 bases, and 14 bases lay in between. This CDR3 has 14 amino acids. The V gene's germline CDR1 is SGHNT and CDR2 YYREEE (reference sequence). The CDR3 protein is CASSSRGGQEKLFF. CDR3 coding DNA: TGTGCCAGCAGCTCCCGGGGGGGTCAAGAAAAACTGTTTTTT.

V usage is TRBV15 and J usage is TRBJ1-6; 9 nucleotides match TRBD1. The CDR3 runs 18 residues. Germline lookup yields CDR1 LNHNV and CDR2 YYDKDF (reference sequence). V was clipped by 2 bases and J by 10 bases; unmatched bases: 15. CDR3 protein: CATSRFIGTGKFWSPLHF. In nucleotides, the CDR3 is TGTGCCACCAGCAGATTTATCGGGACAGGGAAGTTCTGGTCACCCCTCCACTTT. Based on the CDR3 plus reference TRBV15 and TRBJ1-6, the full variable domain is DAMVIQNPRYQVTQFGKPVTLSCSQTLNHNVMYWYQQKSSQAPKLLFHYYDKDFNNEADTPDNFQSRRPNTSFCFLDIRSPGLGDTAMYLCATSRFIGTGKFWSPLHFGNGTRLTVT.